These 22 T cell receptor beta chains were sequenced from one sample in a study of regulatory T cells in long-lasting Graves disease. Time point in this sample: persistent/refractory GD, antithyroid drugs over 5 years with positive TRAb. RNA extracted from PBMCs served as the sequencing template. Arm-PCR of CDR3 regions with iRepertoire HTBI primers generated TCR beta libraries. TCRdb independently ran MiXCR on the multiplex PCR reads; one entry per CDR3 protein. This table has 300,000 to 500,000 distinct CDR3 sequences, more than 20% appearing once. The source material was peripheral blood mononuclear cells (PBMCs), sampled when the disease was refractory, from a patient treated with antithyroid drugs. These TCRs come from a female donor with Graves disease.

The CDR3 here is CASSVAGGFGPTNEKLFF. The CDR3, as DNA: TGTGCCAGCAGCGTAGCCGGGGGCTTCGGACCAACTAATGAAAAACTGTTTTTT. The rearrangement joins TRBV9 to TRBJ1-4; D perhaps matches TRBD1 (6 bases). Germline V gene lookup returns CDR1 SGDLS and CDR2 YYNGEE. The V end was cut by 0 bases, the J end by 0 bases, with 15 bases between. The CDR3 is 18 residues long. The complete variable domain, with remaining parts taken from reference TRBV9 and TRBJ1-4, reads DSGVTQTPKHLITATGQRVTLRCSPRSGDLSVYWYQQSLDQGLQFLIQYYNGEERAKGNILERFSAQQFPDLHSELNLSSLELGDSALYFCASSVAGGFGPTNEKLFFGSGTQLSVL.

The genes are TRBV5-1 and TRBJ2-7; 13 bases align to TRBD2. CDR1 is SGHRS and CDR2 is YFSETQ in the germline V gene. With 3 bases clipped from V and 2 bases from J, the junction kept 14 bases outside the gene matches. CDR3 size: 19 residues. The CDR3 spells CASSYPTSGRAGGPYEQYF. The CDR3 DNA is TGCGCCAGCAGCTACCCAACTAGCGGGAGGGCAGGGGGTCCCTACGAGCAGTACTTC.

This clonotype was recorded a few times. This sequence joins TRBV20-1 and TRBJ1-5; perhaps TRBD1 as D (5 bases). The CDR3 is 15 residues long. V gave up 1 base and J gave up 3 bases, with 13 bases separating them. CDR1 and CDR2 from the germline V gene are DFQATT and SNEGSKA (reference sequence). CDR3 in amino acids: CSARAGRAINQPQHF. The CDR3 region has the DNA TGCAGTGCTAGAGCTGGCAGGGCGATCAATCAGCCCCAGCATTTT.

At least ten counts were recorded for this clonotype. The chain couples TRBV20-1 to TRBJ1-1; no firm D call. V was cut by 4 bases and J by 4 bases, with 7 bases left in between. The CDR3 totals 11 residues. CDR1 is DFQATT, CDR2 SNEGSKA, per germline (reference sequence). CDR3 sequence reads: CSAMGLTEAFF. CDR3 DNA sequence: TGCAGTGCTATGGGTCTCACTGAAGCTTTCTTT.

The chain joins TRBV7-9 to TRBJ2-3; the D gene is possibly TRBD2 (6 bases). Per germline, CDR1 SEHNR and CDR2 FQNEAQ (reference sequence). The CDR3 extends over 17 amino acids. Trimming cost V 4 bases and J 1 base, with 18 bases left between them. CDR3 coding DNA: TGTGCCAGCAGCTCCAGTACAGGCGGGGTACGCACAGATACGCAGTATTTT. Protein: CASSSSTGGVRTDTQYF.

This clonotype has ten or more counts. The chain joins TRBV6-1 to TRBJ1-1, with 9 bases fitting TRBD1. The J segment lost 6 bases and the V segment lost 6 bases, leaving 20 bases of the junction unmatched. The germline gives CDR1 MNHNS, CDR2 SASEGT. CDR3 size: 18 residues. DNA for the CDR3: TGTGCCAGCAGACCCTCGGCGGGACAGGGCCTACTTTTTCCTGAAGCTTTCTTT. Amino acids: CASRPSAGQGLLFPEAFF.

This clonotype was detected a few times. The V and J genes are TRBV12-3 or TRBV12-4 and TRBJ2-3; D possibly corresponds to TRBD2 (5 bases). V was trimmed by 2 bases and J by 4 bases, leaving 7 bases between them. The CDR3 has 13 residues. CDR3: CASSLFGADTQYF. The CDR3 DNA reads TGTGCCAGCAGTTTATTCGGGGCAGATACGCAGTATTTT.

This clonotype was counted ten times or more. CDR3 DNA: TGTGCCAGCAGCCCGGGACAAACGTACCAAGCTTTCTTT. Amino acid sequence: CASSPGQTYQAFF. This chain links TRBV12-3 or TRBV12-4 with TRBJ1-1, with D possibly being TRBD1 (6 bases). This CDR3 spans 13 amino acids. V was cut by 6 bases and J by 9 bases, with 17 bases left in between.

A few counts support this clonotype. This rearrangement joins TRBV14 to TRBJ2-5, with a tentative D call TRBD2 (5 bases). In germline, CDR1 is SGHDN, CDR2 FVKESK. V was shortened by 1 base and J by 9 bases, with 18 bases between the two germline ends. The CDR3 consists of 15 residues. CDR3 region: CASSQASGVHGAQYF. The CDR3 DNA follows: TGTGCCAGCAGCCAAGCTTCAGGAGTTCACGGGGCCCAGTACTTC.

With regard to this clonotype: This may come from a read error, since a much larger clone is one base off. The CDR3 ends on some other residue instead of the conserved phenylalanine or tryptophan, so this is likely a read error. The chain is built from TRBV28 and TRBJ1-5; the D gene is possibly TRBD1 (5 bases). The CDR3 covers 14 residues. Germline V lookup: CDR1 MDHEN, CDR2 SYDVKM. V was clipped by 7 bases and J by 0 bases, with 10 bases between them. The CDR3 reads CASKGKISNQPQHS. DNA of the CDR3: TGTGCCAGCAAGGGGAAGATTAGCAATCAGCCCCAGCATTCT.

This clonotype was counted at least ten times. The V and J genes are TRBV12-3 or TRBV12-4 and TRBJ1-1, with D tentatively TRBD1 (6 bases). Trimming shortened V by 7 bases and J by 3 bases, and 21 bases separated the two germline ends. The CDR3 consists of 16 residues. CDR3 sequence reads: CASKPTSHRADTEAFF. The CDR3 coding sequence is TGTGCCAGCAAACCAACTTCTCACAGGGCGGACACTGAAGCTTTCTTT.

The chain employs TRBV11-2 and TRBJ2-1; 7 nucleotides match TRBD1. The germline V gene has CDR1 SGHAT and CDR2 FQNNGV. This CDR3 has 14 amino acids. J lost 4 bases, V lost 2 bases, and 2 bases had no gene match. The CDR3 region is CASSLPGGYNEQFF. The CDR3 DNA follows: TGTGCCAGCAGCTTACCAGGGGGATACAATGAGCAGTTCTTC.

Concerning this clonotype: Relative to the germline gene, one junction end is altered; a read error may explain this. This chain joins TRBV7-2 and TRBJ2-7, with D perhaps matching TRBD1 (5 bases). This CDR3 is built from 14 residues. From germline, CDR1 is SGHTA and CDR2 FQGNSA. This chain's CDR3 is CASSQGYQGTEQYF. The CDR3 DNA sequence: TGCGCCAGCAGCCAAGGCTATCAGGGCACCGAGCAGTACTTC.

This clonotype was detected many times. The genes are TRBV12-3 or TRBV12-4 and TRBJ2-5; D uncertain. V was clipped by 6 bases and J by 1 base, with 12 bases between them. The CDR3 spans 14 residues. The CDR3 here is CASSFDNRQETQYF. In DNA, the CDR3 is TGTGCCAGCAGCTTTGACAACCGCCAAGAGACCCAGTACTTC.

The chain is built from TRBV30 and TRBJ2-5; 7 bases are a match to TRBD2. The CDR3 sequence is 14 residues long. V was pared by 6 bases and J by 5 bases, with 12 bases of the junction left unmatched. Germline lookup yields CDR1 GTSNPN and CDR2 SVGIG (reference sequence). In nucleotides, the CDR3 is TGTGCCTGCAACCAGCTCGCGGGAGACGAGACCCAGTACTTC. This gives the protein CACNQLAGDETQYF. The variable domain in full, completed from reference TRBV30 and TRBJ2-5, reads SQTIHQWPATLVQPVGSPLSLECTVEGTSNPNLYWYRQAAGRGLQLLFYSVGIGQISSEVPQNLSASRPQDRQFILSSKKLLLSDSGFYLCACNQLAGDETQYFGPGTRLLVL.

This clonotype was recorded a few times. The V call is TRBV6-1, the J call TRBJ2-6, with D possibly matching TRBD2 (6 bases). V lost 6 bases and J 0 bases, leaving 9 bases between the germline ends. Per germline, CDR1 MNHNS and CDR2 SASEGT. There are 15 residues in the CDR3. DNA for the CDR3: TGTGCCAGCAGCGGCGGGAACTCTGGGGCCAACGTCCTGACTTTC. Translated, it gives CASSGGNSGANVLTF.

This clonotype was counted only a few times. J is TRBJ1-1 and V is TRBV5-6; TRBD1 matches 8 bases. Trimming cost V 4 bases and J 1 base; bases outside gene matches: 9. Germline-derived CDR1 and CDR2 are SGHDT and YYEEEE. The CDR3 is made up of 16 amino acids. CDR3 DNA sequence: TGTGCCAGCAGCGATCCAGGGGGCGAGGGGAACACTGAAGCTTTCTTT. This sequence encodes CASSDPGGEGNTEAFF.

The sample holds many counts of this clonotype. This chain joins TRBV12-3 or TRBV12-4 and TRBJ2-2; D is ambiguous. This CDR3 is 14 amino acids long. Trimming removed 2 bases at V and 7 bases at J, with 11 bases between. Here the CDR3 DNA reads TGTGCCAGCAGTTTAATTGGGTTCGGCGGGGAGCTGTTTTTT. Its protein product is CASSLIGFGGELFF.

The chain is built from TRBV30 and TRBJ2-2, with a possible D match to TRBD2 (6 bases). Germline CDR1 and CDR2: GTSNPN and SVGIG (reference sequence). This CDR3 region has 15 residues. The germline V and J ends were trimmed by 0 bases and 4 bases, with 12 bases remaining between them. In DNA, the CDR3 is TGTGCCTGGAGTGTATTGGGGGGAGGCACCGGGGAGCTGTTTTTT. It yields the protein CAWSVLGGGTGELFF.

This clonotype has at least ten counts. The CDR3 loop is CASSLAYRQNTEAFF. CDR3 in DNA: TGTGCCAGCAGCTTAGCGTACCGACAGAACACTGAAGCTTTCTTT. This chain connects TRBV7-8 to TRBJ1-1; D gene uncertain. Per the germline V gene, CDR1 is SGHVS and CDR2 is FQNEAQ. The CDR3 covers 15 residues. V was shortened by 0 bases and J by 1 base, with 9 bases between the two germline ends.

The table lists this clonotype with many counts. J is TRBJ2-7 and V is TRBV2, with 8 bases matching TRBD1. This CDR3 spans 14 amino acids. Germline V CDR1 and CDR2: SNHLY, FYNNEI. After removal of 8 bases from V and 5 bases from J, the junction contained 11 bases not matched to a gene. CDR3 DNA sequence: TGTGCCAGCGCCCGGCCAGGGGGCTTGAACGAGCAGTACTTC. Its translation: CASARPGGLNEQYF.

This clonotype was counted at least ten times. The chain couples TRBV27 to TRBJ2-7; TRBD2 agrees at 7 bases. Germline V lookup: CDR1 MNHEY, CDR2 SMNVEV (reference sequence). This CDR3 contains 14 residues. V lost 3 bases and J lost 3; bases outside the gene matches: 5. This chain's CDR3 is CASSLREGLYEQYF. The DNA for the CDR3 is TGTGCCAGCAGTTTGAGGGAGGGCCTCTACGAGCAGTACTTC.